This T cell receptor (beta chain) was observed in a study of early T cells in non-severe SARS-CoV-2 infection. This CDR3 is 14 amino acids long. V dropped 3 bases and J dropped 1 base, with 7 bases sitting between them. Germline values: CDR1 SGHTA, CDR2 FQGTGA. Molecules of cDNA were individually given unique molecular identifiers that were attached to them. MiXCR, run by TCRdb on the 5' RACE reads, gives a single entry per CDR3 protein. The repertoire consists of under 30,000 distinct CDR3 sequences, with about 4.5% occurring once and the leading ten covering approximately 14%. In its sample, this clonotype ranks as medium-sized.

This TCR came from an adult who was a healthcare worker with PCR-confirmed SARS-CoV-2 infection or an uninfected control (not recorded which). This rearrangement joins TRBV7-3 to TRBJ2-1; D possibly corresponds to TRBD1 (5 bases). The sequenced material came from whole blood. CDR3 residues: CASSLDTSYNEQFF. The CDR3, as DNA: TGTGCCAGCAGCTTGGACACTTCCTACAATGAGCAGTTCTTC.